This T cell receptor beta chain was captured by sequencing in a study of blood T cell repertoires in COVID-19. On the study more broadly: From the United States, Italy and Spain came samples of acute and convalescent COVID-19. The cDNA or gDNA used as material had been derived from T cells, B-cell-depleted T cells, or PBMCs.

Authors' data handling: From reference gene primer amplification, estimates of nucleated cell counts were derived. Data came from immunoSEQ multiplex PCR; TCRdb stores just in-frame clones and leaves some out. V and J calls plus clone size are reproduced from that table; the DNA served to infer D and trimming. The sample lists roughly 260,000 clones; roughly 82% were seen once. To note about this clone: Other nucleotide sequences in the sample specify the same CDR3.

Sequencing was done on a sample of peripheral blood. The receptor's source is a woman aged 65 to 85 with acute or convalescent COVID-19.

The chain's CDR3 is CASSLASYEQYF. The CDR3 DNA is TGTGCCAGCAGCTTGGCTAGCTACGAGCAGTACTTC. This chain links TRBV5-6 with TRBJ2-7; D is uncertain. Germline lookup yields CDR1 SGHDT and CDR2 YYEEEE. Trimming left V 0 bases short and J 3 bases short, with 4 bases between. CDR3 length equals 12 residues.